This is a list of T cell receptor beta chains from one sample in a study of tumor-infiltrating lymphocytes in primary liver carcinoma. In TCRdb, the multiplex PCR reads were re-called with MiXCR into one record per CDR3 protein. Counted here are 60,000 to 90,000 distinct CDR3 sequences, over 60% occurring once; the ten biggest clones make up 25% to 35%. Sequences were obtained from liver tumor tissue from sampling region 4. These receptors originate from a man aged 35 to 55 with primary liver carcinoma and hepatitis B virus infection. Each CDR3 is given with its conserved first and last residue. D genes are given only for firm matches. Only some rows state a clone size, as once, few, many or a class for expanded clones.

>many|TRBV7-8|TRBJ2-3|TRBD2
CASSLAAGVAQATQYF
TGTGCCAGCAGCTTAGCGGCGGGGGTAGCTCAGGCCACGCAGTATTTT
>medium-sized|TRBV11-2|TRBJ1-1|.
CASSLGFVGTEAFF
TGTGCCAGCAGCTTAGGTTTCGTAGGCACTGAAGCTTTCTTT
>.|TRBV4-2|TRBJ2-1|TRBD2
CASRPTGTSADEQFF
TGTGCCAGCAGGCCAACCGGGACTAGTGCCGATGAGCAGTTCTTC
>.|TRBV11-2|TRBJ2-3|TRBD2
CASSLTSSGRAGRYTQYF
TGTGCCAGCAGCTTAACTAGTAGTGGGAGGGCGGGGCGATATACACAGTATTTT
>.|TRBV28|TRBJ2-7|.
CASSFGTAGYYERYF
TGTGCCAGCAGTTTCGGGACCGCAGGGTACTACGAGCGGTACTTC
>many|TRBV6-1|TRBJ2-1|TRBD2
CASKQDGWGGEGADYNEQFF
TGTGCCAGCAAACAGGACGGGTGGGGGGGAGAGGGAGCGGACTACAATGAGCAGTTCTTC
>.|TRBV6-6|TRBJ1-2|.
CASASPGGTNYGYTF
TGTGCCAGCGCATCCCCGGGTGGAACTAACTATGGCTACACCTTC
>.|TRBV14|TRBJ2-7|.
CASSQGRGAGFPYEQYF
TGTGCTAGCAGCCAAGGACGAGGGGCAGGTTTTCCCTACGAGCAGTACTTC
>many|TRBV29-1|TRBJ2-7|.
CSVGWRGREQYF
TGCAGCGTTGGGTGGAGGGGGCGCGAGCAGTACTTC
>.|TRBV11-2|TRBJ2-6|.
CTSNLSRGRGTNVVTF
TGTACCAGCAACTTATCGCGGGGAAGAGGGACCAACGTCGTGACTTTC
>many|TRBV5-4|TRBJ2-5|TRBD2
CASSFSSGSIQETQYF
TGTGCCAGCAGCTTCAGTAGCGGGAGTATCCAAGAGACCCAGTACTTC
>.|TRBV28|TRBJ1-5|.
CASSSPRQGWQPQHF
TGTGCCAGCAGTTCACCCCGGCAGGGATGGCAGCCCCAGCATTTT
>many|TRBV12-3/TRBV12-4|TRBJ1-1|.
CASSPGNQNTEAFF
TGTGCCAGCAGCCCGGGCAATCAGAACACTGAAGCTTTCTTT
>.|TRBV19|TRBJ1-1|.
CASSIIPLNTEAFF
TGTGCCAGTAGTATTATCCCACTTAACACTGAAGCTTTCTTT
>.|TRBV11-1|TRBJ2-1|.
CASSPGLSEWYNEQFF
TGTGCCAGCAGCCCGGGGCTCTCAGAGTGGTACAATGAGCAGTTCTTC
>.|TRBV4-1|TRBJ2-7|TRBD1
CVISQVRTGRNEQYF
TGCGTCATCAGCCAAGTAAGGACAGGGCGAAACGAGCAGTACTTC
>once|TRBV4-1|TRBJ1-5|.
CASSQDRVIQPKHF
TGCGCCAGCAGCCAAGATCGTGTGATACAGCCTAAGCATTTT
>.|TRBV4-1|TRBJ1-1|TRBD1
CASSQDLGDRGIEAFF
TGCGCCAGCAGCCAAGATCTTGGGGACAGGGGTATTGAAGCTTTCTTT
>many|TRBV29-1|TRBJ2-1|.
CSVAGTTYNEQFF
TGCAGCGTTGCCGGGACAACCTACAATGAGCAGTTCTTC
>few|TRBV18|TRBJ2-2|TRBD1
CASSQAPQGAAGELFF
TGTGCCAGCTCGCAAGCGCCCCAGGGGGCCGCCGGGGAGCTGTTTTTT
>.|TRBV6-5|TRBJ1-4|.
CASSYYWDSVLNEKLFF
TGTGCCAGCAGTTACTATTGGGACTCTGTGCTTAATGAAAAACTGTTTTTT
>many|TRBV14|TRBJ2-7|.
CASSQDATPYEQYF
TGTGCCAGCAGCCAAGACGCCACCCCCTACGAGCAGTACTTC
>many|TRBV4-1|TRBJ2-4|TRBD2
CASSQDSGGSSPAKNIQYF
TGCGCCAGCAGCCAAGATTCGGGGGGGAGTAGCCCTGCCAAAAACATTCAGTACTTC
>few|TRBV11-2|TRBJ2-2|.
CASSFGWTGELLF
TGTGCCAGCAGCTTCGGCTGGACCGGGGAGCTGCTTTTT
>.|TRBV18|TRBJ1-6|.
CASSPRAVDNSPLHF
TGTGCCAGCTCACCGCGGGCAGTGGATAATTCACCCCTCCACTTT
>medium-sized|TRBV6-5|TRBJ2-1|TRBD2
CASSPGLAAYNEQFF
TGTGCCAGCAGTCCGGGACTAGCGGCATACAATGAGCAGTTCTTC
>many|TRBV6-5|TRBJ2-1|TRBD2
CASSVAGASNEQFF
TGTGCCAGCAGTGTAGCGGGAGCGTCCAATGAGCAGTTCTTC
>.|TRBV11-2|TRBJ1-4|.
CASSFGGPHEKLFF
TGCGCCAGCAGTTTTGGGGGCCCCCATGAAAAACTGTTTTTT
>.|TRBV11-2|TRBJ2-1|.
CASSLDVGEGRFF
TGTGCCAGCAGCTTAGATGTGGGGGAAGGGCGGTTCTTC
>.|TRBV6-6|TRBJ2-2|.
CASSYPGGGGTSGELFF
TGTGCCAGTAGTTACCCCGGCGGTGGGGGGACGTCCGGGGAGCTGTTTTTT
>.|TRBV25-1|TRBJ2-7|.
CASSELVGEQYF
TGTGCCAGCAGTGAACTCGTGGGCGAGCAGTACTTC
>.|TRBV7-8|TRBJ2-7|TRBD1
CASSLEGQISYERYF
TGTGCGAGCAGCTTAGAGGGACAGATATCCTACGAGCGGTACTTC
>.|TRBV10-3|TRBJ2-7|TRBD1
CAISALPQGQGFGEQYF
TGTGCCATCAGTGCCCTTCCACAGGGACAGGGGTTCGGTGAGCAGTACTTC
>.|TRBV11-2|TRBJ2-7|TRBD1
CASSPRTGYVYEQYF
TGTGCCAGCAGCCCCCGGACAGGGTACGTCTACGAGCAGTACTTC
>.|TRBV11-2|TRBJ1-6|.
CANILEGSCSPLHF
TGTGCCAACATCTTAGAAGGGAGTTGTTCACCCCTCCACTTT
>once|TRBV6-1|TRBJ2-3|.
CASSQLAVLTTDTHYF
TGTGCAAGCAGTCAATTAGCGGTTTTAACCACAGATACGCATTATTTT
>.|TRBV10-3|TRBJ2-5|.
CVIGESLETQYF
TGTGTCATCGGTGAGTCGTTAGAGACCCAGTACTTC
>.|TRBV6-1|TRBJ2-1|TRBD2
CANSELADSYNEQFF
TGTGCCAACAGTGAACTAGCGGACTCCTACAATGAGCAGTTCTTC
>many|TRBV4-2|TRBJ2-7|TRBD2
CASSQDSGSGGSYEQYF
TGTGCCAGCAGCCAAGATAGTGGTAGCGGGGGGTCCTACGAGCAGTACTTC
>few|TRBV24-1|TRBJ1-2|.
CATSDSSEGTGYTF
TGTGCCACCAGTGATTCTTCGGAAGGGACCGGCTACACCTTC
>once|TRBV20-1|TRBJ2-1|TRBD1
CSAPGTGRDNEQFF
TGCAGTGCTCCTGGGACAGGGCGAGACAATGAGCAGTTCTTC
>.|TRBV11-2|TRBJ2-5|.
CASNLVNGGSRQETQYF
TGTGCCAGCAACTTGGTCAATGGGGGCAGTCGGCAAGAGACCCAGTACTTC
>.|TRBV29-1|TRBJ2-1|.
CSVGLPSNSYNEQFF
TGTAGCGTGGGGCTTCCTTCCAACTCCTACAATGAGCAGTTCTTC
>many|TRBV5-6|TRBJ1-1|.
CASSRDGGDTEAFF
TGTGCCAGCAGTCGGGACGGGGGAGACACTGAAGCTTTCTTT
>.|TRBV11-2|TRBJ2-1|TRBD2
CTSSLVIGLAMGEQFF
TGTACCAGCAGCTTGGTTATTGGACTAGCCATGGGTGAGCAGTTCTTC
>once|TRBV11-2|TRBJ2-2|TRBD1
CAGSSDRDRVGTGELFF
TGTGCCGGCAGCTCTGATAGGGACAGGGTCGGCACCGGGGAGCTGTTTTTT
>medium-sized|TRBV7-8|TRBJ1-2|TRBD1
CASSPRTGVNYGYTF
TGTGCCAGCAGCCCTCGGACAGGGGTGAACTATGGCTACACCTTC
>.|TRBV19|TRBJ2-2|.
CPTETGGTGELFF
TGTCCCACCGAGACAGGTGGGACCGGGGAGCTGTTTTTT
>many|TRBV4-2|TRBJ2-7|.
CASSQAADRDYEQYF
TGTGCCAGCAGCCAAGCGGCGGATCGGGACTACGAGCAGTACTTC
>.|TRBV7-3|TRBJ2-1|TRBD2
CASSRTWGGYNEQFF
TGTGCCAGCAGTAGGACATGGGGAGGGTACAATGAGCAATTCTTC
>.|TRBV6-1|TRBJ2-5|.
CASGTTPNEFRETQCF
TGTGCCAGTGGAACAACACCCAATGAATTTCGAGAGACCCAGTGCTTC
>many|TRBV12-3/TRBV12-4|TRBJ2-7|.
CASSFTGTPLYEQYF
TGTGCCAGCAGTTTTACCGGGACCCCACTCTACGAGCAGTACTTC
>few|TRBV19|TRBJ2-4|TRBD1
CASSGTGSGLAKNIQYF
TGTGCCAGTAGCGGGACAGGGTCTGGCCTAGCCAAAAACATTCAGTACTTC